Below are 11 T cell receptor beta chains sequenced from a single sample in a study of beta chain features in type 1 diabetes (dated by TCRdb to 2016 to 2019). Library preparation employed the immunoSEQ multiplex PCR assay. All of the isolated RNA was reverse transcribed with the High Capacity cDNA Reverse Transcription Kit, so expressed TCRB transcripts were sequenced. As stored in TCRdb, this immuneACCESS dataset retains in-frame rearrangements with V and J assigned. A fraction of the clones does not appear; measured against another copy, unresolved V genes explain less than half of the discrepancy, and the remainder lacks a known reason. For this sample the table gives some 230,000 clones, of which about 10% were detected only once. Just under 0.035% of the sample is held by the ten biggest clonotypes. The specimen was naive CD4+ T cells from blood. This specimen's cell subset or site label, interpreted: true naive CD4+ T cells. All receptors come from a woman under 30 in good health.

The CDR3 region has the DNA TGTGCCAGCAGCCCCCCTAGACAGGACACTGAAGCTTTCTTT. Translated, it gives CASSPPRQDTEAFF. The V gene is TRBV6-6, the J gene TRBJ1-1, with a possible D match to TRBD1 (6 bases). The germline V gene encodes CDR1 MNHNY and CDR2 SVGAGI (reference sequence). The CDR3 runs 14 residues. V lost 6 bases, J lost 3 bases, and 14 bases lay in between.

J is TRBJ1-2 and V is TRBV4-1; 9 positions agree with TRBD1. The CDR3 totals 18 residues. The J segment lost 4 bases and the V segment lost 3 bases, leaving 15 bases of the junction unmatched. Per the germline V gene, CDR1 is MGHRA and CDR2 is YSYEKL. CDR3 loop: CASSHLGQGRRRGYGYTF. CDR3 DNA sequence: TGCGCCAGCAGCCACCTAGGACAGGGGCGACGAAGAGGCTATGGCTACACCTTC.

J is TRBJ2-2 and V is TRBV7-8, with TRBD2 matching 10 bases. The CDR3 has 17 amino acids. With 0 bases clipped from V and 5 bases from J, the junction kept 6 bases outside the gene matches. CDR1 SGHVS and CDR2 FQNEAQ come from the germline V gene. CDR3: CASSLAGASGRTGELFF. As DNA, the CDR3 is TGTGCCAGCAGCTTAGCCGGAGCTAGCGGGAGAACCGGGGAGCTGTTTTTT.

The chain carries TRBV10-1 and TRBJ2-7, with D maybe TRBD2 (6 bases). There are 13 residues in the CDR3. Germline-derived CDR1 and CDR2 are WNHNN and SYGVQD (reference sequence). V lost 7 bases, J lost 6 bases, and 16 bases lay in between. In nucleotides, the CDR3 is TGCGCCAGCATGGGAGGAGGGCTGATCGAGCAGTACTTC. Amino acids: CASMGGGLIEQYF.

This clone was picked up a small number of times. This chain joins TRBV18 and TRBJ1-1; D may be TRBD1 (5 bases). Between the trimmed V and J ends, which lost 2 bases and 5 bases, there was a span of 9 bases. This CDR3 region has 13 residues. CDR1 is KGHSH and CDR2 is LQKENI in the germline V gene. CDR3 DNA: TGTGCCAGCTCACCAAAGACAGAGACTGAAGCTTTCTTT. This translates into CASSPKTETEAFF.

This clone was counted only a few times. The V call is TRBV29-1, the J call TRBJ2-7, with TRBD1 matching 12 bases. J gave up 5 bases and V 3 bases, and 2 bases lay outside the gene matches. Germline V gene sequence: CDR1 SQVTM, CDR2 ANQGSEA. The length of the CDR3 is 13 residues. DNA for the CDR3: TGCAGCGTTGAGGGACAGGGGGCTGACGAGCAGTACTTC. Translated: CSVEGQGADEQYF.

CDR3 in amino acids: CASSVQGFGYTF. CDR3 DNA: TGTGCCAGCAGTGTACAGGGATTTGGCTACACCTTC. V usage is TRBV2 and J usage is TRBJ1-2; D possibly corresponds to TRBD1 (6 bases). The CDR3 spans 12 residues. V lost 4 bases and J 7 bases, leaving 10 bases between the germline ends. The germline V gene encodes CDR1 SNHLY and CDR2 FYNNEI.

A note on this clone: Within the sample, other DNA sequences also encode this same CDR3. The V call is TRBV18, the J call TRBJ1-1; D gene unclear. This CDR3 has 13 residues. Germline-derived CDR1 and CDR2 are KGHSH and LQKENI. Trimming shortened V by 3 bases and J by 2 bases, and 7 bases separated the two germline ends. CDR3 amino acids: CASSPSGNTEAFF. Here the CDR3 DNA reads TGTGCCAGCTCACCGTCAGGTAACACTGAAGCTTTCTTT.

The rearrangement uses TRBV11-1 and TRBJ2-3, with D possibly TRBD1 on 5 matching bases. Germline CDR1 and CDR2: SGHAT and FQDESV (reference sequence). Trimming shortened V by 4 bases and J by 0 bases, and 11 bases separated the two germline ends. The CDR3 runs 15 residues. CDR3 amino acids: CASSSRQPSTDTQYF. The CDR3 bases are TGTGCCAGCAGCTCGCGACAGCCAAGCACAGATACGCAGTATTTT.

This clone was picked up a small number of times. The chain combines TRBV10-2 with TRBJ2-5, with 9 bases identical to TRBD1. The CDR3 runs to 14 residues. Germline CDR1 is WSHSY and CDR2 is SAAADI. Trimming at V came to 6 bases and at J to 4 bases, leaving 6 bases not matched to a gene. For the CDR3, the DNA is TGCGCCAGCAGGGTCACAGGGGGCCCAGAGACCCAGTACTTC. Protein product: CASRVTGGPETQYF.

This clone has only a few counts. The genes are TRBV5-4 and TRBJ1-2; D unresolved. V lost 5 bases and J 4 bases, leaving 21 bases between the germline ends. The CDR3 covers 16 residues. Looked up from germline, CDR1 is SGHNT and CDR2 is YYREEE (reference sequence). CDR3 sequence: CASRSTTPGSGYGYTF. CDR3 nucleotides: TGTGCCAGCAGATCCACTACCCCGGGAAGTGGCTATGGCTACACCTTC.